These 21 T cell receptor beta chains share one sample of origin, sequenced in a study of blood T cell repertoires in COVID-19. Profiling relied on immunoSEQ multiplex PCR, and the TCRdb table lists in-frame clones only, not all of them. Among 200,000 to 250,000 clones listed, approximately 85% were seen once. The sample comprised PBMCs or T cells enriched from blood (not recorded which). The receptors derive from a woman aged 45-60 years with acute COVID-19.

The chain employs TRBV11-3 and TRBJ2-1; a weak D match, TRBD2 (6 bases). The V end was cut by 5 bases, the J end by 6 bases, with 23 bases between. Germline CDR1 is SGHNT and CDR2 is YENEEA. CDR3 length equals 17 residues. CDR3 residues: CASSPNNNGGEFNEQFF. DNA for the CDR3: TGTGCCAGCAGCCCAAACAACAACGGCGGGGAGTTCAATGAGCAGTTCTTC.

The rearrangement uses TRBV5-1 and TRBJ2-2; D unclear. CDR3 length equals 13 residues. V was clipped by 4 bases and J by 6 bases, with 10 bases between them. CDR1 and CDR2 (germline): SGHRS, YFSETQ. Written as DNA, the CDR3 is TGCGCCAGCAGCCCCGTTCGGTCCGGGGAGCTGTTTTTT. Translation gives CASSPVRSGELFF.

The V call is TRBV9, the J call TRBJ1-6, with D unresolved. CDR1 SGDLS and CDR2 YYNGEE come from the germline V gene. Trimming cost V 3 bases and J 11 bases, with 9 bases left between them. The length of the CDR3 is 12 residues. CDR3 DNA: TGTGCCAGCAGCGGAAATTTAGCACCCCTCCACTTT. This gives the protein CASSGNLAPLHF. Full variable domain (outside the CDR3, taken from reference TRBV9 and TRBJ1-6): DSGVTQTPKHLITATGQRVTLRCSPRSGDLSVYWYQQSLDQGLQFLIQYYNGEERAKGNILERFSAQQFPDLHSELNLSSLELGDSALYFCASSGNLAPLHFGNGTRLTVT.

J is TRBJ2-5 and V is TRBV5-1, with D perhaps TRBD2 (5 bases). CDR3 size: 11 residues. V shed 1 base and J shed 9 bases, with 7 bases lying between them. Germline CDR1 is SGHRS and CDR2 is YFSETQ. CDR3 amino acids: CASSLHSAQYF. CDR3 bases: TGCGCCAGCAGCTTGCATAGCGCCCAGTACTTC.

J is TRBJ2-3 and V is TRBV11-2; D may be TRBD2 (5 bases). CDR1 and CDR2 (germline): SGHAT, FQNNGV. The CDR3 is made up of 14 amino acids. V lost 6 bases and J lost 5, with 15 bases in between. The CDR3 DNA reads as TGTGCCAGCAGTCTAGGAGGAGCAGGAGATACGCAGTATTTT. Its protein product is CASSLGGAGDTQYF.

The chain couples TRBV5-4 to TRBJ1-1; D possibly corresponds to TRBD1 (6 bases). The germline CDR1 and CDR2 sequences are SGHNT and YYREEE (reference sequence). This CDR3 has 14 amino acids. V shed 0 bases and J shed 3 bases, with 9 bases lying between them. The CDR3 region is CASSLGEGDTEAFF. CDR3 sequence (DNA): TGTGCCAGCAGCTTGGGGGAGGGGGACACTGAAGCTTTCTTT.

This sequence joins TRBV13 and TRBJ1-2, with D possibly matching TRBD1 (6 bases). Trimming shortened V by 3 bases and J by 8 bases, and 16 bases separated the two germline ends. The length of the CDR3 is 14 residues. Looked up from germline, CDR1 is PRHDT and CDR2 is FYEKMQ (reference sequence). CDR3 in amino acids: CASSFHMRTAGYTF. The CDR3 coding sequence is TGTGCCAGCAGCTTTCACATGAGGACAGCAGGCTACACCTTC. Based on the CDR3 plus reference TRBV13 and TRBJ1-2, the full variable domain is AAGVIQSPRHLIKEKRETATLKCYPIPRHDTVYWYQQGPGQDPQFLISFYEKMQSDKGSIPDRFSAQQFSDYHSELNMSSLELGDSALYFCASSFHMRTAGYTFGSGTRLTVV.

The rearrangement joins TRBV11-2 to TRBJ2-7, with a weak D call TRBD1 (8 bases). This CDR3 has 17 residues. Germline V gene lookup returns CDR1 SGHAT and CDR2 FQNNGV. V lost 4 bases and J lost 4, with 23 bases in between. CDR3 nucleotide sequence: TGTGCCAGCAGCTCTTATGGGTACAGGGGGGGCTCTTACGAGCAGTACTTC. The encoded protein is CASSSYGYRGGSYEQYF.

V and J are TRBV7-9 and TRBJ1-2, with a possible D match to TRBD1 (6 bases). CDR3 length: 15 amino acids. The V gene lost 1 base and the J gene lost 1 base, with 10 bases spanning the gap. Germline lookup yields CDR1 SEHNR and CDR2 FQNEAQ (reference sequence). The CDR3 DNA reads TGTGCCAGCAGCTTAGGGACAGCAAATAACTATGGCTACACCTTC. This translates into CASSLGTANNYGYTF.

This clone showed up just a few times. The CDR3 coding sequence is TGTGCCAGCAGCTCCGGACTAGGAGAGACCCAGTACTTC. Protein product: CASSSGLGETQYF. The V and J genes are TRBV5-4 and TRBJ2-5; 7 nucleotides agree with TRBD2. This CDR3 is 13 amino acids long. Germline values: CDR1 SGHNT, CDR2 YYREEE (reference sequence). With V trimmed by 3 bases and J by 4 bases, 3 bases remained unmatched.

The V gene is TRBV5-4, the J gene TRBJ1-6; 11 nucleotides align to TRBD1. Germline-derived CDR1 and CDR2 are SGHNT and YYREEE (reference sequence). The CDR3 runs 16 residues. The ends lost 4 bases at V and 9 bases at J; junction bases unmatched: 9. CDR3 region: CASSPWTGGEVSPLHF. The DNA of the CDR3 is TGTGCCAGCAGCCCCTGGACAGGGGGCGAAGTTTCACCCCTCCACTTT.

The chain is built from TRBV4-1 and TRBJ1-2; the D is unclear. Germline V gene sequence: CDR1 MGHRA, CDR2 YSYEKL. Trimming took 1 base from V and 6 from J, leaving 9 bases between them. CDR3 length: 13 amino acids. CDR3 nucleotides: TGCGCCAGCAGCCAAGGGGGAGGAGATGGCTACACCTTC. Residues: CASSQGGGDGYTF.

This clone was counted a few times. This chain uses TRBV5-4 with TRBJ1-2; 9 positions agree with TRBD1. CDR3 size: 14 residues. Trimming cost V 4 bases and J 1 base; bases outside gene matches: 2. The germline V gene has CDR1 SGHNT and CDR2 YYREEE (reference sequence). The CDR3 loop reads CASSRGQGNYGYTF. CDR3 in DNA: TGTGCCAGCAGCAGGGGACAGGGTAACTATGGCTACACCTTC.

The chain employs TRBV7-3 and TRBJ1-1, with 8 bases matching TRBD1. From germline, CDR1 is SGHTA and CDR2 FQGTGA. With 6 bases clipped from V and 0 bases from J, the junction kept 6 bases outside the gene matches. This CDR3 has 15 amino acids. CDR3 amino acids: CASSSGTGLNTEAFF. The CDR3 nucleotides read TGTGCCAGCAGTTCTGGGACAGGATTGAACACTGAAGCTTTCTTT.

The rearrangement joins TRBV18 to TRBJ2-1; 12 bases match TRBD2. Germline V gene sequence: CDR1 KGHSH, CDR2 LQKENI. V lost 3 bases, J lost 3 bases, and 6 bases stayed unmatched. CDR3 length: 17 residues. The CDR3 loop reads CASSPRGLAGNYNEQFF. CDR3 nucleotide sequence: TGTGCCAGCTCACCCCGAGGACTAGCGGGGAACTACAATGAGCAGTTCTTC.

CDR3 nucleotides: TGTGCCATCAGTGACGTAGATGGCTACACCTTC. Translated: CAISDVDGYTF. This rearrangement joins TRBV10-3 to TRBJ1-2; no clear D. Looked up from germline, CDR1 is ENHRY and CDR2 is SYGVKD. The CDR3 spans 11 residues. V lost 3 bases and J 6 bases, leaving 5 bases between the germline ends.

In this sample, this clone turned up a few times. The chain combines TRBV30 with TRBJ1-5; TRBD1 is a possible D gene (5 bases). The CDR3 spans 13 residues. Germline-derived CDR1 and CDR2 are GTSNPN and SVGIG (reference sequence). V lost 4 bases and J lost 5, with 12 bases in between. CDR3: CAWTGGVDQPQHF. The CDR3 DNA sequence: TGTGCCTGGACCGGGGGGGTCGATCAGCCCCAGCATTTT. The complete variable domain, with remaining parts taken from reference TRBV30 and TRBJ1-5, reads SQTIHQWPATLVQPVGSPLSLECTVEGTSNPNLYWYRQAAGRGLQLLFYSVGIGQISSEVPQNLSASRPQDRQFILSSKKLLLSDSGFYLCAWTGGVDQPQHFGDGTRLSIL.

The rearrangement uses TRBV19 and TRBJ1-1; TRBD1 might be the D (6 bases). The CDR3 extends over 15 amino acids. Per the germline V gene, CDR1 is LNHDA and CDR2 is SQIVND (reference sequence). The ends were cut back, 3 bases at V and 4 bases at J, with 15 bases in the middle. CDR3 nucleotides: TGTGCCAGTAGTATCCGGGGGGCCGGGGGCACTGAAGCTTTCTTT. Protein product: CASSIRGAGGTEAFF.

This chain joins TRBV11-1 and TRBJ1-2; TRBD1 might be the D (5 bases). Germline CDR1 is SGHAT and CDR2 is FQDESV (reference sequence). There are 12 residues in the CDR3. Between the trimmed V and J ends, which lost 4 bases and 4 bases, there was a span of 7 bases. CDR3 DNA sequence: TGTGCCAGCAGCTATGACAGCTATGGCTACACCTTC. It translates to CASSYDSYGYTF.

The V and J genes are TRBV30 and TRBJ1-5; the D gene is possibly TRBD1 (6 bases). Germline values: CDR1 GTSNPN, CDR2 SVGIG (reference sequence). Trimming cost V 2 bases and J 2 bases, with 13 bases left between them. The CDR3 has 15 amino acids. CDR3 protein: CAWSTQGLGNQPQHF. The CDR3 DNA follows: TGTGCCTGGAGTACTCAGGGGTTGGGCAATCAGCCCCAGCATTTT.

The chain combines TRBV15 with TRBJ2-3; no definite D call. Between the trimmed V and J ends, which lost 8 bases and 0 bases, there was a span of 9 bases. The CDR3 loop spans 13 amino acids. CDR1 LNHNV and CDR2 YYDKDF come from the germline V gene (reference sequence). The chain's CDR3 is CATALLSTDTQYF. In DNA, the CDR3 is TGTGCCACCGCTCTACTAAGCACAGATACGCAGTATTTT.